The clone carrying this T cell receptor (beta chain) appeared a few times. This record belongs to a study of human T cells and chemical hapten exposure. Across the study: Per-sample TCR yield variability stemmed mainly from small pooled library volume differences.

Time point indicated: pre-sensitization, week 0. The treatment denotes: therapeutic diphenylcyclopropenone sensitization with weekly scalp DPC. Whole blood, unfractionated, served as the material for total RNA extraction. This CDR3 spans 12 amino acids. From germline, CDR1 is MDHEN and CDR2 SYDVKM. The V end lost 6 bases, the J end lost 4 bases, and 9 bases lay between the germline ends. TCRdb recomputed calls from the RACE reads with MiXCR, one row per CDR3 protein. Here the sample spans under 45,000 distinct CDR3 sequences, about a tenth being singletons. The starting material was whole blood, obtained in connection with sensitization to the hapten diphenylcyclopropenone (DPC). The genes are TRBV28 and TRBJ1-1, with D possibly being TRBD1 (6 bases). The receptor's source is a man aged 50-59 years with alopecia areata. Some clones in this sample may be carry-over from other donors' samples. The CDR3 DNA reads TGTGCCAGCAGCACGACAGGCACTGAAGCTTTCTTT. Protein: CASSTTGTEAFF.